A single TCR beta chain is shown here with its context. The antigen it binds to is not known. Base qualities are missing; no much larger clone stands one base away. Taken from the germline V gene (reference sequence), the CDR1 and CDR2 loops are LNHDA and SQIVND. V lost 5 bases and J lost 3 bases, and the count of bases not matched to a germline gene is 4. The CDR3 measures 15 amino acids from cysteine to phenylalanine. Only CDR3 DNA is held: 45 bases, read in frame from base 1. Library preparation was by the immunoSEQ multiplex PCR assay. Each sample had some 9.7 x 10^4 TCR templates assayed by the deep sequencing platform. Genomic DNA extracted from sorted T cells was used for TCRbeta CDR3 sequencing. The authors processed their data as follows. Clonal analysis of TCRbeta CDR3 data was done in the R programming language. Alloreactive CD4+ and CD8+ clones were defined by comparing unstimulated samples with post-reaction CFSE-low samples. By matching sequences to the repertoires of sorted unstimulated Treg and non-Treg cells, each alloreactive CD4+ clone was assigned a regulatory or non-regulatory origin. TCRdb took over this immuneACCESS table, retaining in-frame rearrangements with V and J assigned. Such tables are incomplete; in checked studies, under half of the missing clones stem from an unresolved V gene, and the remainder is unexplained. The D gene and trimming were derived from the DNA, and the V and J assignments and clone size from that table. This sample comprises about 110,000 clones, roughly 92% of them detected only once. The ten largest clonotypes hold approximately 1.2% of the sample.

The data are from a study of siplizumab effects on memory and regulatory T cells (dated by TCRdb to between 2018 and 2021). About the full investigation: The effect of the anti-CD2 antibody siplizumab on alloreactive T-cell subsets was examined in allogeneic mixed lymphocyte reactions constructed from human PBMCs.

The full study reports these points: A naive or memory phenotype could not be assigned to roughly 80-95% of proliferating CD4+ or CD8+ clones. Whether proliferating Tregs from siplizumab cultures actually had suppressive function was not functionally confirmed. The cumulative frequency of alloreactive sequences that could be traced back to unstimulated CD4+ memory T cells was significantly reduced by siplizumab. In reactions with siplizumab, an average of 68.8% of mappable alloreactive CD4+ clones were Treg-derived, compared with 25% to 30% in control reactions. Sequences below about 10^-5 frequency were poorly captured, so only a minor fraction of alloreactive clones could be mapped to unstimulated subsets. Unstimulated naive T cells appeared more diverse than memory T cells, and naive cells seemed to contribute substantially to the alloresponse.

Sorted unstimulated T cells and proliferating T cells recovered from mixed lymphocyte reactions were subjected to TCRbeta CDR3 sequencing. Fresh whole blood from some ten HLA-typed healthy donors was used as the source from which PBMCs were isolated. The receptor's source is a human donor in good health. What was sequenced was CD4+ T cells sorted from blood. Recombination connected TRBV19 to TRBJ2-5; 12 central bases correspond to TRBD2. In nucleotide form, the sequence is TGTGCCAGTAGTTCGTCTAGCGGGGGGGAAGAGACCCAGTACTTC. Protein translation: CASSSSSGGEETQYF.